The 25 T cell receptor beta chains reported below all come from one sample, sequenced in a study of T-cell memory formation after mild COVID-19. A single record per CDR3 protein comes from TCRdb applying MiXCR to the 5' RACE reads. The sample lists about 190,000 distinct CDR3 sequences, approximately 20% occurring once. Source material: PBMCs or a T cell subset sorted from them (not recorded which). These TCRs come from an adult woman who had mild COVID-19 (a few samples of this study predate the infection). Cell type and time point are not known.

This rearrangement joins TRBV3-1 to TRBJ1-2; no definite D call. CDR3 size: 16 residues. CDR1 and CDR2 from the germline V gene are LGHDT and YNNKEL (reference sequence). Trimming removed 5 bases from V and 8 bases from J, with 24 bases in between. In DNA, the CDR3 is TGTGCCAGCAGCGCATACCGGGAGTCTCCGCCGCGGGGCTACACCTTC. Translation: CASSAYRESPPRGYTF.

This clonotype came up a few times. This rearrangement joins TRBV3-1 to TRBJ2-2; TRBD1 matches at 8 bases. The V segment lost 4 bases and the J segment 6 bases; nucleotides outside the gene matches: 4. The CDR3 consists of 14 residues. The germline CDR1 and CDR2 sequences are LGHDT and YNNKEL (reference sequence). As DNA, the CDR3 is TGTGCCAGCAGCCCCCGACAGGGGCCCGGGGAGCTGTTTTTT. Translated: CASSPRQGPGELFF.

This clonotype was seen a handful of times. The chain uses TRBV10-3 and TRBJ2-3, with D possibly being TRBD1 or TRBD2 (5 bases each). Germline values: CDR1 ENHRY, CDR2 SYGVKD. V was trimmed by 0 bases and J by 0 bases, leaving 10 bases between them. The CDR3 extends over 16 amino acids. This CDR3 is CAISESVWGSTDTQYF. The CDR3 DNA reads as TGTGCCATCAGTGAGTCTGTGTGGGGGAGCACAGATACGCAGTATTTT.

The rearrangement uses TRBV20-1 and TRBJ2-1; D not resolved. This CDR3 has 11 residues. Trimming took off 6 bases at V and 3 bases at J, with 6 bases between the two ends. Germline assignment: CDR1 DFQATT and CDR2 SNEGSKA (reference sequence). CDR3: CSAPDYNEQFF. The CDR3 bases are TGCAGTGCCCCGGACTACAATGAGCAGTTCTTC.

The V gene is TRBV7-2, the J gene TRBJ2-5, with D hard to call. Germline assignment: CDR1 SGHTA and CDR2 FQGNSA. With 5 bases removed from V and 0 bases from J, the gap between germline ends came to 13 bases. This CDR3 is 15 amino acids long. The CDR3 nucleotides read TGTGCCAGCAGCACCCCCGGACCTCACCAAGAGACCCAGTACTTC. Its protein product is CASSTPGPHQETQYF.

V usage is TRBV27 and J usage is TRBJ1-2; 11 bases are a match to TRBD1. V was clipped by 5 bases and J by 3 bases; unmatched bases: 5. CDR1 is MNHEY, CDR2 SMNVEV, per germline (reference sequence). CDR3 length equals 15 residues. Here the CDR3 DNA reads TGTGCCAGCAGTCGTGGGGGACAGGGGGACTATGGCTACACCTTC. Protein sequence: CASSRGGQGDYGYTF.

Only a few counts were recorded for this clonotype. The chain carries TRBV24-1 and TRBJ2-3; 8 nucleotides match TRBD2. The V gene end was trimmed by 4 bases and the J gene end by 2 bases; junction bases not matched to a gene: 7. Germline assignment: CDR1 KGHDR and CDR2 SFDVKD. The CDR3 totals 16 residues. CDR3 in DNA: TGTGCCACCAGTGACTACAAAGCGGGAGCCACAGATACGCAGTATTTT. Protein sequence: CATSDYKAGATDTQYF.

This clonotype was seen a handful of times. This chain joins TRBV6-5 and TRBJ2-5; D not certain. CDR1 MNHEY and CDR2 SVGAGI come from the germline V gene. The CDR3 has 16 residues. Trimming stripped 2 bases from V and 2 bases from J, with 15 bases between. CDR3 sequence reads: CASSYTRGATQETQYF. For the CDR3, the DNA is TGTGCCAGCAGTTACACCCGCGGAGCCACTCAAGAGACCCAGTACTTC.

The V call is TRBV7-2, the J call TRBJ1-1; tentatively, D is TRBD1 (5 bases). This CDR3 is 16 amino acids long. Per germline, CDR1 SGHTA and CDR2 FQGNSA. The V end was cut by 4 bases, the J end by 1 base, with 16 bases between. CDR3 loop: CASSWMLDSRNTEAFF. The CDR3 nucleotides read TGTGCCAGCAGCTGGATGTTAGACAGTAGGAACACTGAAGCTTTCTTT.

This clonotype was seen only a few times. The chain couples TRBV6-5 to TRBJ1-1; no reliable D call. The V and J ends lost 7 bases and 2 bases respectively, with 17 bases between them. The CDR3 has 15 amino acids. CDR1 is MNHEY and CDR2 is SVGAGI in the germline V gene. CDR3 DNA: TGTGCCAGCATCAAAGACGGGAGGCGTAACACTGAAGCTTTCTTT. This codes for CASIKDGRRNTEAFF.

This chain links TRBV12-3 or TRBV12-4 with TRBJ1-2; D is ambiguous. V shed 1 base and J shed 1 base, with 10 bases lying between them. CDR3 size: 15 residues. DNA for the CDR3: TGTGCCAGCAGTTTAGGGGCGCCCAGTAACTATGGCTACACCTTC. Protein sequence: CASSLGAPSNYGYTF.

This chain connects TRBV4-2 to TRBJ2-1; D gene uncertain. Germline assignment: CDR1 LGHNA and CDR2 YNFKEQ. The CDR3 has 15 amino acids. Trimming took 1 base from V and 0 from J, leaving 7 bases between them. The DNA of the CDR3 is TGTGCCAGCAGCCAAGTTGCTAACTCCTACAATGAGCAGTTCTTC. Translated: CASSQVANSYNEQFF.

The CDR3 DNA reads as TGTGCCAGTAACACAGACCTAGGTGGCTACACCTTC. This encodes CASNTDLGGYTF. V is TRBV19 and J is TRBJ1-2, with D hard to call. There are 12 residues in the CDR3. V dropped 7 bases and J dropped 7 bases, with 13 bases sitting between them. Germline assignment: CDR1 LNHDA and CDR2 SQIVND (reference sequence).

The rearrangement joins TRBV19 to TRBJ2-5; TRBD1 matches at 12 bases. Germline V lookup: CDR1 LNHDA, CDR2 SQIVND (reference sequence). The junction had 1 base not matched to a gene; V was cut back by 5 bases and J by 3 bases. The CDR3 is made up of 14 amino acids. CDR3: CASSGTGGKETQYF. The CDR3 DNA follows: TGTGCCAGTAGTGGGACAGGGGGCAAAGAGACCCAGTACTTC.

Here the CDR3 reads CASSPPSGSVQNIQYF. In DNA form, the CDR3 reads TGTGCCAGCTCGCCTCCTAGCGGGAGCGTCCAAAACATTCAGTACTTC. The chain joins TRBV18 to TRBJ2-4; 10 nucleotides agree with TRBD2. Germline CDR1 is KGHSH and CDR2 is LQKENI. V was clipped by 6 bases and J by 5 bases; unmatched bases: 10. This CDR3 spans 16 amino acids.

This chain links TRBV5-1 with TRBJ2-3, with D tentatively TRBD2 (5 bases). Trimming removed 0 bases from V and 4 bases from J, with 9 bases in between. The germline V gene has CDR1 SGHRS and CDR2 YFSETQ. The CDR3 contains 14 residues. In DNA form, the CDR3 reads TGCGCCAGCAGCTTGGGTCCGGGGTCAGATACGCAGTATTTT. This sequence encodes CASSLGPGSDTQYF. Filled out from reference TRBV5-1 and TRBJ2-3, the complete variable domain reads KAGVTQTPRYLIKTRGQQVTLSCSPISGHRSVSWYQQTPGQGLQFLFEYFSETQRNKGNFPGRFSGRQFSNSRSEMNVSTLELGDSALYLCASSLGPGSDTQYFGPGTRLTVL.

This clonotype was seen more than once but under ten times. This rearrangement joins TRBV7-2 to TRBJ1-1; 7 bases map to TRBD1. Germline assignment: CDR1 SGHTA and CDR2 FQGNSA. V lost 1 base and J lost 3; bases outside the gene matches: 5. The CDR3 is 15 residues long. CDR3: CASSLGRQGDTEAFF. As DNA, the CDR3 is TGTGCCAGCAGCTTAGGGCGACAGGGTGACACTGAAGCTTTCTTT.

The chain employs TRBV10-3 and TRBJ2-3; TRBD1 matches 11 bases. In germline, CDR1 is ENHRY, CDR2 SYGVKD. The CDR3 extends over 16 amino acids. V lost 8 bases and J lost 5; bases outside the gene matches: 12. CDR3 in amino acids: CAIRPGGTGGRDTQYF. The DNA of the CDR3 is TGTGCCATCCGTCCGGGCGGGACAGGGGGGAGAGATACGCAGTATTTT.

A few counts support this clonotype. V usage is TRBV18 and J usage is TRBJ2-7; TRBD2 matches at 7 bases. Germline loops: CDR1 KGHSH, CDR2 LQKENI. The CDR3 is 14 residues long. J lost 3 bases, V lost 2 bases, and 4 bases had no gene match. The CDR3 sequence is CASSPMGGVYEQYF. In DNA form, the CDR3 reads TGTGCCAGCTCACCAATGGGAGGGGTCTACGAGCAGTACTTC.

The V and J genes are TRBV7-9 and TRBJ2-7; tentative D call: TRBD2 (6 bases). Per the germline V gene, CDR1 is SEHNR and CDR2 is FQNEAQ (reference sequence). The CDR3 consists of 15 residues. V gave up 5 bases and J gave up 0 bases, with 14 bases separating them. CDR3 residues: CASSVPGLRSYEQYF. DNA of the CDR3: TGTGCCAGCAGCGTCCCGGGACTTCGCTCCTACGAGCAGTACTTC.

Only a few counts were recorded for this clonotype. The V call is TRBV12-3 or TRBV12-4, the J call TRBJ2-1, with D perhaps matching TRBD1 (6 bases). Deletions cut 6 bases from V and 9 bases from J, with 15 bases between. This CDR3 comprises 13 residues. CDR3: CASRQGFGGEQFF. The CDR3 nucleotides read TGTGCCAGCAGACAGGGTTTTGGGGGTGAGCAGTTCTTC.

This chain connects TRBV7-2 to TRBJ1-5; D call uncertain. The CDR3 is 13 residues long. V was clipped by 0 bases and J by 4 bases, with 4 bases between them. Germline V gives CDR1 SGHTA, CDR2 FQGNSA. CDR3 nucleotide sequence: TGTGCCAGCAGCTTAGCTCCAAATCAGCCCCAGCATTTT. Protein product: CASSLAPNQPQHF.

The rearrangement joins TRBV19 to TRBJ2-3, with 10 bases identical to TRBD2. The CDR3 is 15 amino acids. Germline CDR1 is LNHDA and CDR2 is SQIVND (reference sequence). With 8 bases clipped from V and 2 bases from J, the junction kept 7 bases outside the gene matches. CDR3 protein: CASWTSGGLTDTQYF. The CDR3 DNA reads as TGTGCCAGTTGGACTAGCGGAGGTCTCACAGATACGCAGTATTTT.

The rearrangement uses TRBV5-8 and TRBJ1-1; D unclear. Between the trimmed V and J ends, which lost 0 bases and 4 bases, there was a span of 13 bases. The length of the CDR3 is 15 residues. Germline V gives CDR1 SGHTS, CDR2 YDEGEE. The CDR3 here is CASSLAILKITEAFF. Written as DNA, the CDR3 is TGTGCCAGCAGCTTGGCCATCCTCAAGATCACTGAAGCTTTCTTT.

In this sample, this clonotype turned up a few times. This chain joins TRBV20-1 and TRBJ2-7; D gene ambiguous. The V and J ends lost 0 bases and 1 base respectively, with 7 bases between them. CDR1 and CDR2 from the germline V gene are DFQATT and SNEGSKA (reference sequence). The CDR3 covers 13 residues. The CDR3 loop reads CSARDPGSYEQYF. The DNA for the CDR3 is TGCAGTGCTAGAGACCCCGGTTCCTACGAGCAGTACTTC.